Shown below are 26 T cell receptor beta chains from a single sample sequenced in a study of CD8+ T cells in alopecia areata. The authors extracted RNA and reverse transcribed it into cDNA as the sequencing template. Only in-frame clones appear in the TCRdb table, and some are missing; sequencing was by immunoSEQ multiplex PCR. The sample lists 220,000 or so clones, more than 45% occurring once. The sample consisted of CD4+ T cells sorted from blood, taken at week 0. The receptors come from a human donor with alopecia areata.

In its sample, this clone was seen once. The gene calls are TRBV30 and TRBJ1-4; D gene uncertain. The CDR3 totals 14 residues. Trimming stripped 4 bases from V and 3 bases from J, with 12 bases between. Germline V gene lookup returns CDR1 GTSNPN and CDR2 SVGIG (reference sequence). The CDR3 DNA reads as TGTGCCTGGAAGCTTACAGAGTCTAATGAAAAACTGTTTTTT. This encodes CAWKLTESNEKLFF.

The CDR3 region has the DNA TGTGCCGCCCTGGAATACGAGCAGTACTTC. It translates to CAALEYEQYF. The chain carries TRBV9 and TRBJ2-7, with D hard to call. The germline V and J ends were trimmed by 10 bases and 4 bases, with 9 bases remaining between them. CDR3 length equals 10 residues. Per the germline V gene, CDR1 is SGDLS and CDR2 is YYNGEE.

The chain links TRBV29-1 to TRBJ1-5, with 9 positions matching TRBD1. From germline, CDR1 is SQVTM and CDR2 ANQGSEA. Trimming cost V 7 bases and J 1 base; bases outside gene matches: 11. CDR3 length: 16 residues. CDR3 nucleotides: TGCAGCGCCACCTCCACGGGGACAGGGAGCAATCAGCCCCAGCATTTT. Translated, it gives CSATSTGTGSNQPQHF. The full variable domain, completed using reference TRBV29-1 and TRBJ1-5, is SAVISQKPSRDICQRGTSLTIQCQVDSQVTMMFWYRQQPGQSLTLIATANQGSEATYESGFVIDKFPISRPNLTFSTLTVSNMSPEDSSIYLCSATSTGTGSNQPQHFGDGTRLSIL.

This chain uses TRBV23-1 with TRBJ2-1, with 7 bases lining up with TRBD1. TRBV23-1 is annotated as an ORF whose role is uncertain. J gave up 1 base and V 3 bases, and 3 bases lay outside the gene matches. The CDR3 contains 15 residues. The CDR3 nucleotides are TGCGCCAGCAGTCACGGGACAGATTCCTACAATGAGCAGTTCTTC. Translating it yields CASSHGTDSYNEQFF.

This clone was recorded a few times. V and J are TRBV11-2 and TRBJ2-5; D may be TRBD1 (6 bases). Germline CDR1 SGHAT, CDR2 FQNNGV. The CDR3 is 16 residues long. The V and J ends lost 2 bases and 5 bases respectively, with 18 bases between them. The CDR3 DNA sequence: TGTGCCAGCAGCTTATATCTCGACAGGCCGTGGGAGACCCAGTACTTC. It is translated as CASSLYLDRPWETQYF.

The genes are TRBV7-9 and TRBJ2-1, with 7 nucleotides matching TRBD2. This CDR3 comprises 15 residues. Trimming removed 5 bases from V and 2 bases from J; junction bases left unmatched: 6. Looked up from germline, CDR1 is SEHNR and CDR2 is FQNEAQ (reference sequence). CDR3 loop: CASSGLAGPYNEQFF. CDR3 coding DNA: TGTGCCAGCAGCGGGTTAGCGGGCCCCTACAATGAGCAGTTCTTC. The variable domain in full, completed from reference TRBV7-9 and TRBJ2-1, reads DTGVSQNPRHKITKRGQNVTFRCDPISEHNRLYWYRQTLGQGPEFLTYFQNEAQLEKSRLLSDRFSAERPKGSFSTLEIQRTEQGDSAMYLCASSGLAGPYNEQFFGPGTRLTVL.

V usage is TRBV4-1 and J usage is TRBJ1-4; D ambiguous. CDR3 length: 17 amino acids. V dropped 0 bases and J dropped 3 bases, with 14 bases sitting between them. The germline V gene encodes CDR1 MGHRA and CDR2 YSYEKL. The CDR3 nucleotides are TGCGCCAGCAGCCAAGATAAGTTCCGCGTTCCTAATGAAAAACTGTTTTTT. It yields the protein CASSQDKFRVPNEKLFF.

The chain uses TRBV27 and TRBJ2-3, with a tentative D call TRBD1 (5 bases). This CDR3 comprises 12 residues. CDR1 and CDR2 from the germline V gene are MNHEY and SMNVEV (reference sequence). V was cut by 10 bases and J by 5 bases, with 13 bases left in between. CDR3 sequence (DNA): TGTGCCACCTCGACAGAAGGAGATACGCAGTATTTT. Amino acids: CATSTEGDTQYF.

V gene TRBV2 combines with J gene TRBJ2-1; 13 nucleotides agree with TRBD2. Germline assignment: CDR1 SNHLY and CDR2 FYNNEI. The CDR3 spans 17 residues. Trimming removed 6 bases from V and 4 bases from J; junction bases left unmatched: 9. The CDR3 coding sequence is TGTGCCAGCAGAAAGACTAGCGGGGGGCTCATTTACAATGAGCAGTTCTTC. Amino acids: CASRKTSGGLIYNEQFF.

With regard to this clone: The junction differs from germline at one of its ends, possibly a read error. This sequence joins TRBV18 and TRBJ2-1; weak D call: TRBD1 (6 bases). The CDR3 is made up of 13 amino acids. Germline-derived CDR1 and CDR2 are KGHSH and LQKENI. The CDR3 bases are TGTGCCAGCTCACCCCTACAGGGTAATGCGCAGTTCTTC. It translates to CASSPLQGNAQFF.

This clone was seen a single time. The chain carries TRBV7-9 and TRBJ1-4, with D unclear. Trimming shortened V by 5 bases and J by 7 bases, and 8 bases separated the two germline ends. The germline V gene has CDR1 SEHNR and CDR2 FQNEAQ (reference sequence). This CDR3 contains 12 residues. CDR3: CASSHTGEKLFF. The CDR3 DNA reads TGTGCCAGCAGCCATACCGGTGAAAAACTGTTTTTT.

The chain employs TRBV7-2 and TRBJ2-2; 9 nucleotides match TRBD2. Germline loops: CDR1 SGHTA, CDR2 FQGNSA. This CDR3 is built from 15 residues. The V gene end was trimmed by 5 bases and the J gene end by 1 base; junction bases not matched to a gene: 2. As DNA, the CDR3 is TGTGCCAGCAGCGCGACTAGCGGGAACACCGGGGAGCTGTTTTTT. Amino acid sequence: CASSATSGNTGELFF.

The V and J genes are TRBV4-2 and TRBJ1-1; D unresolved. CDR3 size: 13 residues. The V gene lost 4 bases and the J gene lost 3 bases, with 9 bases spanning the gap. From germline, CDR1 is LGHNA and CDR2 YNFKEQ. The CDR3 region is CASSRDGDTEAFF. DNA for the CDR3: TGTGCCAGCAGCCGTGACGGTGACACTGAAGCTTTCTTT.

V usage is TRBV4-1 and J usage is TRBJ1-1; D uncertain. This CDR3 has 13 amino acids. The ends were cut back, 2 bases at V and 3 bases at J, with 7 bases in the middle. Per the germline V gene, CDR1 is MGHRA and CDR2 is YSYEKL. DNA for the CDR3: TGCGCCAGCAGCCAACCTTCACACACTGAAGCTTTCTTT. Amino acids: CASSQPSHTEAFF.

This clone was found once. The chain combines TRBV29-1 with TRBJ2-6; D is unresolved. This CDR3 is 17 amino acids long. The V gene's germline CDR1 is SQVTM and CDR2 ANQGSEA. Trimming cost V 1 base and J 0 bases, with 13 bases left between them. The DNA of the CDR3 is TGCAGCGTTGAAGTGGATTGGCAGAGCTCTGGGGCCAACGTCCTGACTTTC. Its translation: CSVEVDWQSSGANVLTF.

The rearrangement uses TRBV6-1 and TRBJ2-2; the match to TRBD2 covers 9 bases. The CDR3 is 15 residues long. Germline trimming cut 6 bases from V and 4 bases from J; bases unmatched to any gene: 6. CDR1 is MNHNS, CDR2 SASEGT, per germline. CDR3 bases: TGTGCCAGCAGCCCGGGACTAGCTACCACCGGGGAGCTGTTTTTT. This codes for CASSPGLATTGELFF.

This clone has only a few counts. The CDR3 DNA reads as TGTGCCTGGAGTGTTGGACTTAAGGGAAACATTCAGTACTTC. Translated: CAWSVGLKGNIQYF. The chain combines TRBV30 with TRBJ2-4; D is perhaps TRBD2 (5 bases). Germline V gene data show CDR1 as GTSNPN and CDR2 as SVGIG (reference sequence). This CDR3 is built from 14 residues. V lost 0 bases and J lost 6, with 12 bases in between.

The chain links TRBV4-1 to TRBJ1-5; D is unclear. The V end was cut by 0 bases, the J end by 5 bases, with 17 bases between. Germline V gene sequence: CDR1 MGHRA, CDR2 YSYEKL. This CDR3 region has 17 residues. CDR3 bases: TGCGCCAGCAGCCAAGATCAGGCAGGTTACCCATATCAGCCCCAGCATTTT. Encoded protein: CASSQDQAGYPYQPQHF.

The chain employs TRBV5-4 and TRBJ2-7, with D uncertain. V shed 5 bases and J shed 6 bases, with 9 bases lying between them. Germline V gives CDR1 SGHNT, CDR2 YYREEE (reference sequence). The CDR3 totals 11 residues. The DNA of the CDR3 is TGTGCCAGCAGTGGGAACCTCGAGCAGTACTTC. This encodes CASSGNLEQYF.

The chain links TRBV18 to TRBJ2-6, with TRBD1 identical over 8 bases. The CDR3 runs 18 residues. After removal of 3 bases from V and 3 bases from J, the junction contained 10 bases not matched to a gene. CDR1 is KGHSH and CDR2 is LQKENI in the germline V gene. CDR3 coding DNA: TGTGCCAGCTCACCCTTACCAGGGGGCGCGTTTGGGGCCAACGTCCTGACTTTC. It is translated as CASSPLPGGAFGANVLTF. Supplemented by reference TRBV18 and TRBJ2-6, the full variable domain reads NAGVMQNPRHLVRRRGQEARLRCSPMKGHSHVYWYRQLPEEGLKFMVYLQKENIIDESGMPKERFSAEFPKEGPSILRIQQVVRGDSAAYFCASSPLPGGAFGANVLTFGAGSRLTVL.

This clone was seen a single time. V usage is TRBV2 and J usage is TRBJ1-2; D remains ambiguous. V lost 5 bases to trimming and J lost 5 bases, with 9 bases between them. The CDR3 contains 12 residues. Per the germline V gene, CDR1 is SNHLY and CDR2 is FYNNEI. In DNA, the CDR3 is TGTGCCAGCAGTCGGCCAGGATATGGCTACACCTTC. It yields the protein CASSRPGYGYTF.

This clone was found once. The genes are TRBV25-1 and TRBJ2-3; 9 nucleotides match TRBD1. CDR1 is MGHDK and CDR2 is SYGVNS in the germline V gene. Trimming cost V 0 bases and J 3 bases; bases outside gene matches: 4. The CDR3 consists of 16 residues. As DNA, the CDR3 is TGTGCCAGCAGTGAATACGGGGACAGGGTGACAGATACGCAGTATTTT. Residues: CASSEYGDRVTDTQYF.

The chain uses TRBV2 and TRBJ2-5, with TRBD1 matching 8 bases. The CDR3 has 14 residues. V lost 9 bases to trimming and J lost 4 bases; unmatched junction nucleotides: 10. Per germline, CDR1 SNHLY and CDR2 FYNNEI. This chain's CDR3 is CARTARTGGETQYF. The CDR3 bases are TGTGCCAGGACCGCTAGAACAGGGGGAGAGACCCAGTACTTC.

This rearrangement joins TRBV5-6 to TRBJ1-6; TRBD1 aligns across 7 bases. Trimming cost V 1 base and J 8 bases; bases outside gene matches: 9. The CDR3 is made up of 16 amino acids. Per the germline V gene, CDR1 is SGHDT and CDR2 is YYEEEE. The CDR3 nucleotides read TGTGCCAGCAGCTTGCGCCGGGACAGACCTTATTCACCCCTCCACTTT. Amino acid sequence: CASSLRRDRPYSPLHF.

This rearrangement joins TRBV2 to TRBJ1-4, with D uncertain. Trimming pared 5 bases from V and 8 bases from J, leaving 9 bases between. The CDR3 length is 12 residues. The germline V gene has CDR1 SNHLY and CDR2 FYNNEI. As DNA, the CDR3 is TGTGCCAGCAGTCGGCCGTCAGAAAAACTGTTTTTT. This encodes CASSRPSEKLFF.

This chain links TRBV29-1 with TRBJ2-3, with 8 bases fitting TRBD1. In germline, CDR1 is SQVTM, CDR2 ANQGSEA. V lost 1 base and J lost 3; bases outside the gene matches: 6. The CDR3 is made up of 15 amino acids. As DNA, the CDR3 is TGCAGCGTTGAAGGTTTAGGACAGGGAACAGATACGCAGTATTTT. Translated: CSVEGLGQGTDTQYF.